What follows is one T cell receptor beta chain and its context. Antigen specificity is unknown. V lost 8 bases, J lost 5 bases, and 15 bases stayed unmatched. Germline V CDR1 and CDR2: LNHDA, SQIVND (reference sequence). This CDR3 comprises 16 residues. Measured with immunoSEQ multiplex PCR; TCRdb has only the in-frame clones, and not every one. In the table there are some 580,000 clones, about 96% of which are singletons. The data originate from a study of shared clonotypes between healthy human individuals. General study findings and limits: Owing to a small donor count, the genetic and exposure-history diversity represented was limited. Non-shared clonotypes were found to have lower generation probabilities than the clonotypes that were shared by all four of the sorted-subset donors. Naive subsets tended to show greater estimated richness than memory subsets.

Memory CD4+ cells were the fraction left after CD45RA+ naive selection. The rearrangement joins TRBV19 to TRBJ2-3; TRBD1 agrees at 8 bases. The sample consisted of naive CD4+ T cells sorted from blood. The sample's subset: CD45RA+ positively selected. The TCR originated in a woman in her twenties or thirties in good health. The CDR3 nucleotides are TGTGCCAGTCGCAGGCATGGACAGGGCTTTCAAGATACGCAGTATTTT. Residues: CASRRHGQGFQDTQYF.